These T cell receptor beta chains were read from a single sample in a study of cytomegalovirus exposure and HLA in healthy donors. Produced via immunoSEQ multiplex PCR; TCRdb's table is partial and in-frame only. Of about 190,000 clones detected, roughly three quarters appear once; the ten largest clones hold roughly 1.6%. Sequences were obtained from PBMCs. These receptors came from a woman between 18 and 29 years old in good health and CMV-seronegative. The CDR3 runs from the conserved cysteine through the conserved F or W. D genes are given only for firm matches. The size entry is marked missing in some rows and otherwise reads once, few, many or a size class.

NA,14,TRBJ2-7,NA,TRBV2,TGTGCCAGCAACTCGGAGGACCCACCCTACGAGCAGTACTTC,CASNSEDPPYEQYF
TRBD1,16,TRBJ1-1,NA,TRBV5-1,TGCGCCAGCAGCCGCGACAGGGGGCGGCCGCGGACTGAAGCTTTCTTT,CASSRDRGRPRTEAFF
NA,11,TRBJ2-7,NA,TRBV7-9,TGTGCCAGCAGCCAACAGTACGAGCAGTACTTC,CASSQQYEQYF
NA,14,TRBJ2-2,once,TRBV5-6,TGTGCCAGCAGCCCCCGGGTCGACACCGGGGAGCTGTTTTTT,CASSPRVDTGELFF
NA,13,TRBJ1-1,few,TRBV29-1,TGCAGCGTAGGCCGGGATTTGAACACTGAAGCTTTCTTT,CSVGRDLNTEAFF
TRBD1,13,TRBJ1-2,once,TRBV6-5,TGTGCCAGCAGTTTCCGGGACAGGGATGGCTACACCTTC,CASSFRDRDGYTF
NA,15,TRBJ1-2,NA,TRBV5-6,TGTGCCAGCAGCCCCTCGGGGGGGTTACACTATGGCTACACCTTC,CASSPSGGLHYGYTF
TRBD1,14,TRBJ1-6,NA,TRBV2,TGTGCCAGAGATGGGACAGAAAGGAATTCACCCCTCCACTTT,CARDGTERNSPLHF
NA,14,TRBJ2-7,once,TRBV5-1,TGCGCCAGCAGCTTGGCCGTCACGGGGAACGAGCAGTACTTC,CASSLAVTGNEQYF
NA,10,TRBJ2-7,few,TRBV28,TGTGCCAGCAGTTTGAGGGAGCAGTACTTC,CASSLREQYF
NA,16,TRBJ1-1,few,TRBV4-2,TGTGCCAGCAGCCAGTACGAATATGCGTCAAACACTGAAGCTTTCTTT,CASSQYEYASNTEAFF
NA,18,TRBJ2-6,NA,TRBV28,TGTGCCAGCAGCTCCTCGGGGTTTGCTACTTCGGGGGCCAACGTCCTGACTTTC,CASSSSGFATSGANVLTF
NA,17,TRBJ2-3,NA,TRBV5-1,TGCGCCAGCAGCTCCCTCGGTCGCGGGACTCTTACAGATACGCAGTATTTT,CASSSLGRGTLTDTQYF
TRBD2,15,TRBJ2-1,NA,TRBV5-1,TGCGCCAGCAGCATGACTAGCGGGAGTTTCGATGAGCAGTTCTTC,CASSMTSGSFDEQFF
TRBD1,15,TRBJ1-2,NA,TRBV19,TGTGCCAGTACTATACCTCCGGGACAGGGATCTGGCTACACCTTC,CASTIPPGQGSGYTF
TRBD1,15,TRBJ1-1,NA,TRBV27,TGTGCCAGCACCATGGGACAGGGGATAGACACTGAAGCTTTCTTT,CASTMGQGIDTEAFF
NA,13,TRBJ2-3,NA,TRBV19,TGTGCCAGTAGAGGGGTCAACACAGATACGCAGTATTTT,CASRGVNTDTQYF
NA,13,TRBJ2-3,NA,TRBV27,TGTGCCAGCAGTTTGGTCAGTCCAGATACGCAGTATTTT,CASSLVSPDTQYF
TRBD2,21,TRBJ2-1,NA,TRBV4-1,TGCGCCAGCAGCCAGGGTCAGGGACTAGCGGGGGGTCGAAGCTCCTACAATGAGCAGTTCTTC,CASSQGQGLAGGRSSYNEQFF
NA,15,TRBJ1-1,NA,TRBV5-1,TGCGCCAGCAGGATAGGAATAACAGGAAACACTGAAGCTTTCTTT,CASRIGITGNTEAFF
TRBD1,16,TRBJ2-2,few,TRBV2,TGTGCCAGCAGTCTCGGACAGGGGACGAACACCGGGGAGCTGTTTTTT,CASSLGQGTNTGELFF
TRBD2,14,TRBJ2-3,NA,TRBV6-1,TGTGCCAGCAGCCTAGCGGGAAGCACAGATACGCAGTATTTT,CASSLAGSTDTQYF
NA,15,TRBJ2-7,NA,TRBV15,TGTGCCACCAGCAGAGTCGGGACATTGGGTGGCGAGCAGTACTTC,CATSRVGTLGGEQYF
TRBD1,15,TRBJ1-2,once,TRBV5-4,TGTGCCAGCAGCTTGGACAGGGGGCCTAGAAGTGGCTACACCTTC,CASSLDRGPRSGYTF
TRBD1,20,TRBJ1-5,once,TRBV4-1,TGCGCCAGCAGCCACCCAATCCGGGGACAGGCTCAGCCTCGCTATCAGCCCCAGCATTTT,CASSHPIRGQAQPRYQPQHF
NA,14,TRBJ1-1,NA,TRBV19,TGTGCCAGTAGTGATCGGGACTCATCACCCAAAGCTTTCTTT,CASSDRDSSPKAFF
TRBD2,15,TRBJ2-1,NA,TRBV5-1,TGCGCCAGCAGCCCGAGGGCGGGAGAATACAATGAGCAGTTCTTC,CASSPRAGEYNEQFF
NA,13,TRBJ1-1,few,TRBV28,TGTGCCAGCAGTTTATCTCCCTCGGGGGGAGCTTTCTTT,CASSLSPSGGAFF
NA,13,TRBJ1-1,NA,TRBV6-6,TGTGCCAGCAGTTACTCGAGGGAAGTTGAAGCTTTCTTT,CASSYSREVEAFF
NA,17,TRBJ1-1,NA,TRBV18,TGTGCCAGCTCACCGGGTGCCCCGGGGTCTGTGAACACTGAAGCTTTCTTT,CASSPGAPGSVNTEAFF
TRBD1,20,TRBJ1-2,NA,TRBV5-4,TGTGCCAGCAGGGGGTCTTCCGGGGACAGGGGGTTTCAGGGTGCCTATGGCTACACCTTC,CASRGSSGDRGFQGAYGYTF
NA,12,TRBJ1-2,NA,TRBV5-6,TGTGCCAGCAGCTTGGTCAGGGGTGGCTACACCTTC,CASSLVRGGYTF
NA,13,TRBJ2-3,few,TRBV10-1,TGCGCCAGCAGAGGAGGCTCAACAGATACGCAGTATTTT,CASRGGSTDTQYF
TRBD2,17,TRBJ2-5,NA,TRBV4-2,TGTGCCAGCAGCCCCGTGGGATCGGGGGGGGCCAGGGAGACCCAGTACTTC,CASSPVGSGGARETQYF
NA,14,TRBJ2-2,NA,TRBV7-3,TGTGCCAGCAGCTTATTTAGCGAGGGCGGGGAGCTGTTTTTT,CASSLFSEGGELFF
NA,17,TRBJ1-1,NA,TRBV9,TGTGCCAGCAGCGTAGAATCCGGGGGGATTGGTAGGGGTGAAGCTTTCTTT,CASSVESGGIGRGEAFF
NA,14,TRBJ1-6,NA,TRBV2,TGTGCCAGCAGTGGTCCCGGTGATAATTCACCCCTCCACTTT,CASSGPGDNSPLHF
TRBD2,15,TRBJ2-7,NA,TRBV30,TGTGCCTGGGGACTAGCGGGAGGATCCGCCTACGAGCAGTACTTC,CAWGLAGGSAYEQYF
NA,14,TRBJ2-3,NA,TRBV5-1,TGCGCCAGCAGCCACCAACTCGGCACAGATACGCAGTATTTT,CASSHQLGTDTQYF
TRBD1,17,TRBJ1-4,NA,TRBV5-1,TGCGCCAGCAGCGACCGACAGGGAGGTTTAATCGGTGAAAAACTGTTTTTT,CASSDRQGGLIGEKLFF
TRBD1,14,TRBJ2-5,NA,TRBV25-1,TGTGCCAGCAGTGAATTCAGGGGGCCTGAGACCCAGTACTTC,CASSEFRGPETQYF
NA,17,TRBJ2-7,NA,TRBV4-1,TGCGCCAGCAGCCAAGATGGCGGACCCGGACTTCCATACGAGCAGTACTTC,CASSQDGGPGLPYEQYF
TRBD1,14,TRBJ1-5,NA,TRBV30,TGTGCCTGGCAGGACAGGGACCTGAATCAGCCCCAGCATTTT,CAWQDRDLNQPQHF
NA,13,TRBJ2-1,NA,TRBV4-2,TGTGCCAGCAGCCCCCGACAGTCTAATGAGCAGTTCTTC,CASSPRQSNEQFF